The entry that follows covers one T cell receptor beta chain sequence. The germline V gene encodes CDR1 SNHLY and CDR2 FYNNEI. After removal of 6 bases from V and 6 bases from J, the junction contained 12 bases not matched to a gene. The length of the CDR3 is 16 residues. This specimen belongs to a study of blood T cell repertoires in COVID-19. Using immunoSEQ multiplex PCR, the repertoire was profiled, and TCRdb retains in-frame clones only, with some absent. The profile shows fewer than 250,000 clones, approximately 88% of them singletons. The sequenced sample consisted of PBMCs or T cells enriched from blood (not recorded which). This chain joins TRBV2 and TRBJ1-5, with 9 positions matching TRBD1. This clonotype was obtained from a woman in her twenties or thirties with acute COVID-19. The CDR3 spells CASSPPGQGGSQPQHF. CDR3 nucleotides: TGTGCCAGCAGCCCCCCGGGACAGGGAGGCAGTCAGCCCCAGCATTTT.